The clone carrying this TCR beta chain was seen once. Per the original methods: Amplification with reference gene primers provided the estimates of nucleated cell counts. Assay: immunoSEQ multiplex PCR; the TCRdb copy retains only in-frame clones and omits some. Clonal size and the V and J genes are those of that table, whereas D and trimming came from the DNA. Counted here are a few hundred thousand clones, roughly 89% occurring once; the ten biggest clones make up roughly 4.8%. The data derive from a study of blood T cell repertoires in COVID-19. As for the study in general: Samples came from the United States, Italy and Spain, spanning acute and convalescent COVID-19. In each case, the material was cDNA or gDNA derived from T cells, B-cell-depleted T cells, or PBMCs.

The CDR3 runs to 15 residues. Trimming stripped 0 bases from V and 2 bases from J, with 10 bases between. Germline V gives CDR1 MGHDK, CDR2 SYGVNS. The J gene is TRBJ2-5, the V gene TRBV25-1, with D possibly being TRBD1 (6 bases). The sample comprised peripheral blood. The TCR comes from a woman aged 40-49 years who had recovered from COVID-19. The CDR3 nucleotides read TGTGCCAGCAGTGAATATCTTGGACAGCAAGAGACCCAGTACTTC. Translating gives CASSEYLGQQETQYF.